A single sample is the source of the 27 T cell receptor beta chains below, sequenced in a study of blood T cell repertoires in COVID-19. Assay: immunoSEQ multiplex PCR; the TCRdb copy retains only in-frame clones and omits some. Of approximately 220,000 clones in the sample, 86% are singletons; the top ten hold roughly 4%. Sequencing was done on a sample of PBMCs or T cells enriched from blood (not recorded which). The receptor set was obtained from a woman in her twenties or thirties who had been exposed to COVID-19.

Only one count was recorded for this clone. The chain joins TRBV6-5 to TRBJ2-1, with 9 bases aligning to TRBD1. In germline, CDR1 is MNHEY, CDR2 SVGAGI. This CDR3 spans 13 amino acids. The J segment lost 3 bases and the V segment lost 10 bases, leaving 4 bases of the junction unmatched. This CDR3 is CAIRQGGYNEQFF. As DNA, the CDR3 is TGTGCCATCAGACAGGGGGGCTACAATGAGCAGTTCTTC.

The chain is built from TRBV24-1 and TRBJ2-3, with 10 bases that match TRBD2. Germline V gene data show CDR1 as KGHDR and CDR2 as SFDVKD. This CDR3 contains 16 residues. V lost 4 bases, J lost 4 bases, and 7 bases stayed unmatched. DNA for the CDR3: TGTGCCACCAGTGACGAAGCGGGGGGGCAGGCAGATACGCAGTATTTT. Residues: CATSDEAGGQADTQYF.

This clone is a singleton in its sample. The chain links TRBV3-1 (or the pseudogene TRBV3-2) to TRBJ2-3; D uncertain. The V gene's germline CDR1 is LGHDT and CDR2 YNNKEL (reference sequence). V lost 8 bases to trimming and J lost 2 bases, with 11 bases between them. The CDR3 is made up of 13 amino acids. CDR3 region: CASSNRPTDTQYF. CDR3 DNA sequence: TGTGCCAGCTCCAACAGACCCACAGATACGCAGTATTTT.

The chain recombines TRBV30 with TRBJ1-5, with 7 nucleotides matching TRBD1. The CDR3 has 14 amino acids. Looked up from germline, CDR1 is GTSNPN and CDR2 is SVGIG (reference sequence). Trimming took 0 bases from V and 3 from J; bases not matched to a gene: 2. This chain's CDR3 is CAWSVGGLNQPQHF. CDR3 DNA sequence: TGTGCCTGGAGTGTAGGGGGCCTCAATCAGCCCCAGCATTTT. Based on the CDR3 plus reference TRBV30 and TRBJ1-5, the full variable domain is SQTIHQWPATLVQPVGSPLSLECTVEGTSNPNLYWYRQAAGRGLQLLFYSVGIGQISSEVPQNLSASRPQDRQFILSSKKLLLSDSGFYLCAWSVGGLNQPQHFGDGTRLSIL.

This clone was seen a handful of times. The CDR3 protein is CSGRLSGNTIYF. The DNA of the CDR3 is TGCAGCGGGCGGCTCTCTGGAAACACCATATATTTT. This chain joins TRBV29-1 and TRBJ1-3; D not resolved. Per the germline V gene, CDR1 is SQVTM and CDR2 is ANQGSEA. The CDR3 length is 12 residues. The V end lost 7 bases, the J end lost 0 bases, and 7 bases lay between the germline ends.

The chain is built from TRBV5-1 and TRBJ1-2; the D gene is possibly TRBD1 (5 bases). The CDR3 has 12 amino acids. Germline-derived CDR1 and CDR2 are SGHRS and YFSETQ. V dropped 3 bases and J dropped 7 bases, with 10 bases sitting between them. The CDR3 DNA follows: TGCGCCAGCAGCTCAGGGATTACTGGCTACACCTTC. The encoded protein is CASSSGITGYTF.

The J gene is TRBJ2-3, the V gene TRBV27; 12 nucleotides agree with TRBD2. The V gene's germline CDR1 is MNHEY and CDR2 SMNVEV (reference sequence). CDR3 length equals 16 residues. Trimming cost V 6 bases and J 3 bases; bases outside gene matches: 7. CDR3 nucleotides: TGTGCCAGCAGGAGGACTAGCGGGGATTATACAGATACGCAGTATTTT. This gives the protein CASRRTSGDYTDTQYF.

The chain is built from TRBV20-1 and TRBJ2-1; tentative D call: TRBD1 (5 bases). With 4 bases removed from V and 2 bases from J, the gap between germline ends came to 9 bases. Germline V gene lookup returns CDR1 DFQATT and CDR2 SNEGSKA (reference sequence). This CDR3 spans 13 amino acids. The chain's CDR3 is CSAIETAYNEQFF. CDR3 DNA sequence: TGCAGTGCTATTGAGACAGCCTACAATGAGCAGTTCTTC.

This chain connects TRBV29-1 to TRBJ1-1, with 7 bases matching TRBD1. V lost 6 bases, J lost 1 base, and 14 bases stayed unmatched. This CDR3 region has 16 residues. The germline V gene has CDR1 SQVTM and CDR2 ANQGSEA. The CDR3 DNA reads TGCAGCGTACTGGGACAGCCTCTGAGTGAGAACACTGAAGCTTTCTTT. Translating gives CSVLGQPLSENTEAFF.

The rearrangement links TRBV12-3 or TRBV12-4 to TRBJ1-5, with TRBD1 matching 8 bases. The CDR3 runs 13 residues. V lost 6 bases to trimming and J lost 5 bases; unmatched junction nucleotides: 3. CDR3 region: CASRQTGDQPQHF. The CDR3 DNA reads TGTGCCAGCAGGCAGACAGGGGATCAGCCCCAGCATTTT.

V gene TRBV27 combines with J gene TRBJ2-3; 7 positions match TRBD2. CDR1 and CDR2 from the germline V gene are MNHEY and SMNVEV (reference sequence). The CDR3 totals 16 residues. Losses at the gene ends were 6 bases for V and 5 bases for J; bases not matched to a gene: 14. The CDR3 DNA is TGTGCCAGCAGGTCCATAGCGGGTCCGGGCCTAGATACGCAGTATTTT. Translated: CASRSIAGPGLDTQYF.

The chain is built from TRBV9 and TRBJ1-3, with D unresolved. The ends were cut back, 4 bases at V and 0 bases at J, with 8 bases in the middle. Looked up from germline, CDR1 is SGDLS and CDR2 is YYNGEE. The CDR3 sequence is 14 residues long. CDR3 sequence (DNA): TGTGCCAGCAGCATTAGAGCCTCTGGAAACACCATATATTTT. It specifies CASSIRASGNTIYF.

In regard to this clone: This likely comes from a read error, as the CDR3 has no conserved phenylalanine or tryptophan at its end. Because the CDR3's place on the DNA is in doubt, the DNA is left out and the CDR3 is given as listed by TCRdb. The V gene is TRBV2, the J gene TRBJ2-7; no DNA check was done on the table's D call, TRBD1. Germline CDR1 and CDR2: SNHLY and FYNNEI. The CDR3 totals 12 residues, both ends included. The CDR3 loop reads CASSAWEQGVVL.

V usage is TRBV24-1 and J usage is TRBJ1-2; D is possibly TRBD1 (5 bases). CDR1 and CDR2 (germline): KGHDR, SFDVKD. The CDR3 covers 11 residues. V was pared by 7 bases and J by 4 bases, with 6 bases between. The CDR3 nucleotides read TGTGCCACCAGGGACACCTATGGCTACACCTTC. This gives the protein CATRDTYGYTF.

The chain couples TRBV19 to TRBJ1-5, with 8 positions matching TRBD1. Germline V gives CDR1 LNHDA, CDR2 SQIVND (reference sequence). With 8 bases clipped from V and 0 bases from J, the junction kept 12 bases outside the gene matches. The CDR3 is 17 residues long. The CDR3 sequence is CASLGTGFESSNQPQHF. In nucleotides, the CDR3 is TGTGCCAGTCTCGGGACAGGCTTTGAGAGTAGCAATCAGCCCCAGCATTTT.

The CDR3 is CASSKGQGDVIVFTEAFF. The CDR3 DNA reads TGTGCCAGCAGCAAAGGACAGGGGGACGTGATTGTATTCACTGAAGCTTTCTTT. The chain joins TRBV13 to TRBJ1-1; 10 bases agree with TRBD1. Germline CDR1 PRHDT, CDR2 FYEKMQ (reference sequence). This CDR3 is built from 18 residues. The V and J ends lost 5 bases and 4 bases, in that order; junction bases with no gene match: 16.

CDR3 protein: CATSRGSGNTIYF. CDR3 DNA sequence: TGTGCCACCAGCAGGGGCTCTGGAAACACCATATATTTT. This chain links TRBV24-1 with TRBJ1-3, with D maybe TRBD1 (6 bases). The CDR3 loop spans 13 amino acids. Trimming took off 7 bases at V and 0 bases at J, with 6 bases between the two ends. Germline CDR1 reads KGHDR; CDR2 reads SFDVKD.

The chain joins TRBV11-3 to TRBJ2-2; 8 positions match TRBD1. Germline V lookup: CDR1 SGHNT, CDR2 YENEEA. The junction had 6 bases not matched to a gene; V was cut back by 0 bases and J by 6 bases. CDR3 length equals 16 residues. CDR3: CASSLEGRGPSGELFF. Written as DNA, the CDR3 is TGTGCCAGCAGCTTAGAGGGCAGGGGGCCTTCCGGGGAGCTGTTTTTT.

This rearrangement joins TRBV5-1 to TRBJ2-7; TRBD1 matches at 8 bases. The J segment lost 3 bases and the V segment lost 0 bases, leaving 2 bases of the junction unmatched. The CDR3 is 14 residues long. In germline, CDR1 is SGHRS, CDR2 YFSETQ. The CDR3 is CASSLEGQVYEQYF. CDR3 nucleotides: TGCGCCAGCAGCTTGGAGGGACAGGTCTACGAGCAGTACTTC.

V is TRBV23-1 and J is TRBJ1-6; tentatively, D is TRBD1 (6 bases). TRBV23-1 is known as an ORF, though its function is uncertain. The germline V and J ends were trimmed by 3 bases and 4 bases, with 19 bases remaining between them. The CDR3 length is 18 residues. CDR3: CASSHIGGRFPYNSPLHF. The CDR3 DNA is TGCGCCAGCAGTCATATCGGGGGGCGCTTCCCTTATAATTCACCCCTCCACTTT.

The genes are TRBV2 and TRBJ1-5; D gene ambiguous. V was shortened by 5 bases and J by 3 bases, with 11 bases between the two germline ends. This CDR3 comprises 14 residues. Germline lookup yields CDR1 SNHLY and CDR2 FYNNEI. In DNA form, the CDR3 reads TGTGCCAGCAGTCCGGGATCACTCAATCAGCCCCAGCATTTT. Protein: CASSPGSLNQPQHF. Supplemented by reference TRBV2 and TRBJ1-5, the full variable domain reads EPEVTQTPSHQVTQMGQEVILRCVPISNHLYFYWYRQILGQKVEFLVSFYNNEISEKSEIFDDQFSVERPDGSNFTLKIRSTKLEDSAMYFCASSPGSLNQPQHFGDGTRLSIL.

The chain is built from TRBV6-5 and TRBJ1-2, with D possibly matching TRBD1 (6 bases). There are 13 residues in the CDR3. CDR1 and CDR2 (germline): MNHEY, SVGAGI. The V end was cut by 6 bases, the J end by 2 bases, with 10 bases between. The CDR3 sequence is CASSPTGNYGYTF. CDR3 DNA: TGTGCCAGCAGCCCAACAGGGAACTATGGCTACACCTTC.

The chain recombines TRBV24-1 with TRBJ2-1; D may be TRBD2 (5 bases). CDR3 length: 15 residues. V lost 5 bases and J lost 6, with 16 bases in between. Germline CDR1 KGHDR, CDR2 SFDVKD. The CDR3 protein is CATSAPGYKGNEQFF. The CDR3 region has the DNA TGTGCCACCAGTGCCCCGGGGTATAAGGGCAATGAGCAGTTCTTC.

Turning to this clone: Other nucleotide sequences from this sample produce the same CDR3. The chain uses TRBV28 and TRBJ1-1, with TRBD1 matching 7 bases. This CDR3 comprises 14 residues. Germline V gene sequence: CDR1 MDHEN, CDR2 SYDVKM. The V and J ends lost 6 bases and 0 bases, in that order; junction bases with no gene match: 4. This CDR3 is CASRPGQLNTEAFF. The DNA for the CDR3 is TGTGCCAGCAGGCCGGGACAGCTGAACACTGAAGCTTTCTTT.

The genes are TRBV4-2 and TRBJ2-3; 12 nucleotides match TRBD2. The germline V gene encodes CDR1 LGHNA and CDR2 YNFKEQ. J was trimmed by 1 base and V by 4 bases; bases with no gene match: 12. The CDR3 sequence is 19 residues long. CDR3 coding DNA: TGTGCCAGCAGCCGCCGGCAATCTAGCGGGGGGGCTGGCACAGATACGCAGTATTTT. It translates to CASSRRQSSGGAGTDTQYF.

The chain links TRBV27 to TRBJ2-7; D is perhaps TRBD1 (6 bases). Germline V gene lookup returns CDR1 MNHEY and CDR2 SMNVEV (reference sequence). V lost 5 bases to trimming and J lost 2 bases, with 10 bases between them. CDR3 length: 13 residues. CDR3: CASSPGQTYEQYF. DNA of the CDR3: TGTGCCAGCAGTCCCGGACAGACCTACGAGCAGTACTTC.

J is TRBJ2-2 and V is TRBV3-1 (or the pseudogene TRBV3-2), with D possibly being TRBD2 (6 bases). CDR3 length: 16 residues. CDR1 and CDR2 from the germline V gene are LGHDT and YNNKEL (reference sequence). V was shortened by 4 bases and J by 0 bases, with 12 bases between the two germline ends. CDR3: CASSRGGVANTGELFF. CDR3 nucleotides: TGTGCCAGCAGCCGGGGCGGGGTCGCGAACACCGGGGAGCTGTTTTTT.